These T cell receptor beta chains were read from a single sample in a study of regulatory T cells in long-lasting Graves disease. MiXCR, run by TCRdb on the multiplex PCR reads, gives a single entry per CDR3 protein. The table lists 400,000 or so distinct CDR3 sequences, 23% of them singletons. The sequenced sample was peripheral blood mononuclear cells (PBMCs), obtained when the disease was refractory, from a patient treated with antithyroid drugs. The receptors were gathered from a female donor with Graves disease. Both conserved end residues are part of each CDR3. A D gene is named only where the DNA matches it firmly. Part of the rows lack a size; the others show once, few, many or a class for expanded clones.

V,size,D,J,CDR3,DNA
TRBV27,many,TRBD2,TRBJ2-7,CASSPPRTSGTYEQYF,TGTGCCAGCAGTCCCCCCAGGACTAGCGGAACCTACGAGCAGTACTTC
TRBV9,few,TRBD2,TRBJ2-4,CASSGLAGGPTLAKNIQYF,TGTGCCAGCAGCGGGCTAGCGGGAGGCCCAACACTAGCCAAAAACATTCAGTACTTC
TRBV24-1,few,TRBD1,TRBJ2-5,CATSDPDRAGETQYF,TGTGCCACCAGTGATCCGGACAGGGCAGGGGAGACCCAGTACTTC
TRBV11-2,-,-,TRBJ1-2,CASSLEGGRPGIYGYTF,TGTGCCAGCAGCTTAGAGGGGGGAAGGCCAGGGATCTATGGCTACACCTTC
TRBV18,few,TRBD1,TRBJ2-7,CASSPHGQGAYEQYF,TGTGCCAGCTCACCTCACGGACAGGGGGCCTACGAGCAGTACTTC
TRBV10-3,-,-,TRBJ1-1,CAISERQWDTEAFF,TGTGCCATCAGTGAGCGACAGTGGGACACTGAAGCTTTCTTT
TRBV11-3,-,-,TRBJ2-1,CASSLSSSGNEQFF,TGTGCCAGCAGCTTAAGCAGTAGCGGCAATGAGCAGTTCTTC
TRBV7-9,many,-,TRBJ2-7,CASSGTSYHYEQYF,TGTGCCAGCAGCGGAACGTCATACCACTACGAGCAGTACTTC
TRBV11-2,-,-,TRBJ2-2,CASSLGGWDTGELFF,TGTGCCAGCAGCTTAGGAGGTTGGGACACCGGGGAGCTGTTTTTT
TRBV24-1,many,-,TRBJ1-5,CATSDFEYNQPQHF,TGTGCCACCAGTGATTTCGAGTATAATCAGCCCCAGCATTTT
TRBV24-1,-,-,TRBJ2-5,CATSDPVLLGDALNF,TGTGCCACCAGTGATCCCGTCCTTTTGGGGGACGCCTTGAACTTC
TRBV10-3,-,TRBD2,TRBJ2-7,CAIKSGTSSSTGEQYF,TGTGCCATCAAATCCGGGACTAGCAGTTCGACTGGGGAGCAGTACTTC
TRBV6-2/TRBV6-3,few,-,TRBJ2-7,CASSYEWGYEQYF,TGTGCCAGCAGTTACGAGTGGGGCTACGAGCAGTACTTC
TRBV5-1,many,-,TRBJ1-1,CASSSRQGLNTEAFF,TGCGCCAGCAGCTCAAGACAAGGACTGAACACTGAAGCTTTCTTT
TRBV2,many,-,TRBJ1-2,CASSGPGTTRSYTF,TGTGCCAGCAGTGGGCCGGGCACCACGCGGAGCTACACCTTC
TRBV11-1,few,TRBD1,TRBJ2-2,CASSLSGQGAWTGELFF,TGTGCCAGCAGCTTATCGGGACAGGGGGCTTGGACCGGGGAGCTGTTTTTT
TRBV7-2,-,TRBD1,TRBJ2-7,CASSPGDRPNEQYF,TGTGCCAGCAGCCCAGGGGACAGGCCGAACGAGCAGTACTTC
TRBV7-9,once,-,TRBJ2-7,CASSSVGNAYEQYF,TGTGCCAGCAGCTCAGTCGGGAACGCCTACGAGCAGTACTTC
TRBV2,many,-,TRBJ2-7,CASVGSVYEQYF,TGTGCCAGCGTCGGCAGTGTCTACGAGCAGTACTTC
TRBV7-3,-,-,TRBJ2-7,CASSPSGYDSSYEQYF,TGTGCCAGCAGCCCCTCGGGATATGACAGCTCCTACGAGCAGTACTTC
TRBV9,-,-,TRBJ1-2,CASSLALGNGYTF,TGTGCCAGCAGCCTGGCCCTGGGTAATGGCTACACCTTC
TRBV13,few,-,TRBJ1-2,CASSALLEGSGYTF,TGTGCCAGCAGCGCCCTACTGGAGGGATCTGGCTACACCTTC
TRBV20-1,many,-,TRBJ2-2,CSVLDTANTGELFF,TGCAGTGTCCTGGACACCGCGAACACCGGGGAGCTGTTTTTT
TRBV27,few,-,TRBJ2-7,CASRGGLSSSYEQYF,TGTGCCAGCAGAGGAGGGTTATCTAGCTCCTACGAGCAGTACTTC
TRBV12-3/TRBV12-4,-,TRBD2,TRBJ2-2,CASSYGLGATGELFF,TGTGCCAGCAGTTATGGACTAGGAGCCACCGGGGAGCTGTTTTTT
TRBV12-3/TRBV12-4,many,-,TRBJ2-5,CASGGSETQYF,TGTGCCAGCGGGGGAAGCGAGACCCAGTACTTC
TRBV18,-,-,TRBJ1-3,CASSQNGPGSGNTIYF,TGTGCCAGCTCCCAGAATGGACCAGGCTCTGGAAACACCATATATTTT
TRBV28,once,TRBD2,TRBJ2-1,CASIGSGNRNEQFF,TGTGCCAGCATTGGAAGCGGGAATAGGAATGAGCAGTTCTTC
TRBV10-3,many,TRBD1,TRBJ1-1,CAISESRTGMHAFF,TGTGCCATCAGTGAGTCGAGGACAGGCATGCACGCTTTCTTT
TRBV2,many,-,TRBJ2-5,CASRTQFNGETQYF,TGTGCCAGCAGGACACAATTTAATGGAGAGACCCAGTACTTC
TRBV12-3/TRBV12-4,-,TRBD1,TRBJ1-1,CASSSAWTGNTEAFF,TGTGCCAGCAGTTCCGCATGGACAGGGAACACTGAAGCTTTCTTT
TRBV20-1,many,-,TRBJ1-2,CSAPTEQGYTF,TGCAGTGCCCCGACGGAGCAGGGCTACACCTTC
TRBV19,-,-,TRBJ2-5,CASSIGFRETQYF,TGTGCCAGTAGTATAGGGTTTAGGGAGACCCAGTACTTC
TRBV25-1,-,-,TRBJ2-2,CASTQGSGGQMNTGELFF,TGTGCCAGCACCCAAGGGTCCGGTGGCCAGATGAACACCGGGGAGCTGTTTTTT
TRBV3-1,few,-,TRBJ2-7,CASSNKGQGGSYEQYF,TGTGCCAGCAGCAACAAGGGGCAGGGGGGCTCCTACGAGCAGTACTTC
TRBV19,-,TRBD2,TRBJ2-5,CASSILGIAGQETQYF,TGTGCCAGTAGTATTCTGGGGATAGCGGGGCAAGAGACCCAGTACTTC
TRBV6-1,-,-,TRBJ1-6,CASSHRESYSPLHF,TGTGCCAGCAGTCACAGGGAAAGTTACTCACCCCTCCACTTT
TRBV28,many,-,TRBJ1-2,CASRATGRHGYTF,TGTGCCAGCAGGGCGACAGGTCGGCATGGCTACACCTTC
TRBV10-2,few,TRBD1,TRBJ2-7,CASRVGQPSSEQYF,TGCGCCAGCAGAGTGGGACAGCCCTCTTCGGAGCAGTACTTC
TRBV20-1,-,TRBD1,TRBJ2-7,CSASGTGRYEQYF,TGCAGTGCTTCCGGGACAGGGCGCTACGAGCAGTACTTC
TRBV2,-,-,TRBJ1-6,CASSQGSDKTPLHF,TGTGCCAGCAGCCAAGGTAGCGACAAGACACCCCTCCACTTT
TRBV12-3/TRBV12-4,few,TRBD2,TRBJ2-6,CASHKIAGGTLSGANVLTF,TGTGCCAGCCATAAAATAGCGGGAGGTACCCTCTCTGGGGCCAACGTCCTGACTTTC
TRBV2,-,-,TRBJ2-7,CASSENSGTVAYEQYF,TGTGCCAGCAGCGAGAATTCGGGGACCGTGGCCTACGAGCAGTACTTC
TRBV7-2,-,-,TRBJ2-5,CASSLSRVGETQYF,TGTGCCAGCAGCTTAAGCAGGGTCGGAGAGACCCAGTACTTC
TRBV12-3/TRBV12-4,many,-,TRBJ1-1,CASSFLSGRNTEAFF,TGTGCCAGCAGTTTCTTGTCGGGTCGGAACACTGAAGCTTTCTTT
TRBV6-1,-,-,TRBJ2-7,CASDYTHDRSSYEQYF,TGTGCCAGCGATTACACTCATGACAGGAGCTCCTACGAGCAGTACTTC